This passage covers 14 T cell receptor beta chains from one sample sequenced in a study of T cell responses to AZD1222 COVID-19 vaccine. TCRdb's table, derived via immunoSEQ multiplex PCR, lists solely in-frame clones and lacks some. The repertoire consists of 250,000 to 300,000 clones, with approximately 94% occurring once and the leading ten covering about 0.5%. Specimen: peripheral blood, collected 28 days after the second AZD1222 dose. The receptors were sampled from an adult who received the AZD1222 COVID-19 vaccine.

The rearrangement links TRBV27 to TRBJ1-2, with TRBD1 as a possible D gene (6 bases). The CDR3 has 16 residues. Trimming took off 7 bases at V and 4 bases at J, with 22 bases between the two ends. From germline, CDR1 is MNHEY and CDR2 SMNVEV (reference sequence). CDR3 nucleotides: TGTGCCAGCACCGCCGGAGGACAGTTACACACCTATGGCTACACCTTC. Translated, it gives CASTAGGQLHTYGYTF.

The chain joins TRBV6-5 to TRBJ1-2; unclear D gene. Trimming pared 6 bases from V and 4 bases from J, leaving 6 bases between. Germline lookup yields CDR1 MNHEY and CDR2 SVGAGI. The CDR3 sequence is 11 residues long. The CDR3 sequence: CASSLRYGYTF. CDR3 bases: TGTGCCAGCAGCCTACGCTATGGCTACACCTTC.

This clone showed up just a few times. This rearrangement joins TRBV7-6 to TRBJ1-2; no definite D call. This CDR3 region has 14 residues. Trimming took 0 bases from V and 7 from J, leaving 12 bases between them. The germline V gene encodes CDR1 SGHVS and CDR2 FNYEAQ. The CDR3 protein is CASSLAEGVGGYTF. CDR3 DNA sequence: TGTGCCAGCAGCTTAGCTGAGGGAGTAGGTGGCTACACCTTC. Full variable domain (missing parts from reference TRBV7-6 and TRBJ1-2): GAGVSQSPRYKVTKRGQDVALRCDPISGHVSLYWYRQALGQGPEFLTYFNYEAQQDKSGLPNDRFSAERPEGSISTLTIQRTEQRDSAMYRCASSLAEGVGGYTFGSGTRLTVV.

V usage is TRBV7-3 and J usage is TRBJ1-1; D ambiguous. Trimming left V 1 base short and J 1 base short, with 7 bases between. The CDR3 sequence is 14 residues long. Per germline, CDR1 SGHTA and CDR2 FQGTGA. Here the CDR3 DNA reads TGTGCCAGCAGCTTAAATCCAGGGAACACTGAAGCTTTCTTT. Translation gives CASSLNPGNTEAFF. Based on the CDR3 plus reference TRBV7-3 and TRBJ1-1, the full variable domain is GAGVSQTPSNKVTEKGKYVELRCDPISGHTALYWYRQSLGQGPEFLIYFQGTGAADDSGLPNDRFFAVRPEGSVSTLKIQRTERGDSAVYLCASSLNPGNTEAFFGQGTRLTVV.

This clone showed up just a few times. This rearrangement joins TRBV19 to TRBJ1-5; D is ambiguous. The V end was cut by 4 bases, the J end by 6 bases, with 7 bases between. This CDR3 spans 12 amino acids. CDR1 is LNHDA, CDR2 SQIVND, per germline (reference sequence). The CDR3 nucleotides are TGTGCCAGTAGTAAAGGCGCTCAGCCCCAGCATTTT. Its translation is CASSKGAQPQHF.

This chain joins TRBV6-5 and TRBJ1-1; 7 bases agree with TRBD1. V shed 4 bases and J 1 base; nucleotides not matched to a gene: 3. Germline V gives CDR1 MNHEY, CDR2 SVGAGI. This CDR3 comprises 14 residues. CDR3 sequence (DNA): TGTGCCAGCAGTTCACAGGGGCAGAACACTGAAGCTTTCTTT. It is translated as CASSSQGQNTEAFF.

This clone showed up just once. This chain uses TRBV5-3 with TRBJ1-1; 9 nucleotides line up with TRBD1. TRBV5-3 qualifies as an ORF whose function is uncertain. Trimming at V came to 5 bases and at J to 1 base, leaving 6 bases not matched to a gene. The length of the CDR3 is 15 residues. The CDR3 loop is CARRGTGKRNTEAFF. Here the CDR3 DNA reads TGTGCCAGAAGAGGGACAGGGAAAAGGAACACTGAAGCTTTCTTT.

Note on this clone: This sample includes further DNA sequences coding for the same CDR3. The chain carries TRBV9 and TRBJ1-2; TRBD1 aligns across 9 bases. CDR1 and CDR2 from the germline V gene are SGDLS and YYNGEE. Trimming removed 2 bases from V and 2 bases from J; junction bases left unmatched: 1. The CDR3 sequence is 14 residues long. CDR3 coding DNA: TGTGCCAGCAGCGTCGGACAGGGGAACTATGGCTACACCTTC. Translation: CASSVGQGNYGYTF.

The chain recombines TRBV5-4 with TRBJ1-2; 8 bases align to TRBD1. CDR3 length equals 13 residues. CDR1 and CDR2 (germline): SGHNT, YYREEE (reference sequence). The V gene end was trimmed by 4 bases and the J gene end by 3 bases; junction bases not matched to a gene: 2. The CDR3 DNA reads as TGTGCCAGCAGCAAGGGACAGGACTATGGCTACACCTTC. Its protein is CASSKGQDYGYTF.

The genes are TRBV5-1 and TRBJ2-1; 8 bases map to TRBD2. This CDR3 has 17 amino acids. J gave up 6 bases and V 3 bases, and 14 bases lay outside the gene matches. Germline loops: CDR1 SGHRS, CDR2 YFSETQ. DNA of the CDR3: TGCGCCAGCAGCTGGGGGAGGGATAGCGGGACGAGCAATGAGCAGTTCTTC. Translated: CASSWGRDSGTSNEQFF.

V and J are TRBV28 and TRBJ2-1, with 7 bases identical to TRBD2. The CDR3 is made up of 14 amino acids. The germline V gene encodes CDR1 MDHEN and CDR2 SYDVKM. V lost 8 bases and J lost 1; bases outside the gene matches: 5. The CDR3 DNA follows: TGTGCCAGCCGAGGAGCGGGATCCTACAATGAGCAGTTCTTC. Its protein is CASRGAGSYNEQFF.

The CDR3 sequence: CASSLFQGGNEQFF. In DNA, the CDR3 is TGTGCCAGCAGCTTATTTCAGGGAGGGAATGAGCAGTTCTTC. This sequence joins TRBV7-9 and TRBJ2-1, with TRBD2 identical over 7 bases. The V and J ends lost 2 bases and 7 bases, in that order; junction bases with no gene match: 5. The CDR3 extends over 14 amino acids. Germline CDR1 is SEHNR and CDR2 is FQNEAQ (reference sequence).

V gene TRBV5-1 combines with J gene TRBJ1-3; D may be TRBD1 (5 bases). This CDR3 spans 15 amino acids. Germline values: CDR1 SGHRS, CDR2 YFSETQ. Trimming left V 1 base short and J 4 bases short, with 12 bases between. CDR3: CASSLTGMSGNTIYF. The CDR3 region has the DNA TGCGCCAGCAGCTTGACAGGAATGTCCGGAAACACCATATATTTT.

The chain carries TRBV28 and TRBJ2-1; no firm D call. Germline V lookup: CDR1 MDHEN, CDR2 SYDVKM. This CDR3 comprises 11 residues. The V end was cut by 5 bases, the J end by 4 bases, with 3 bases between. CDR3 amino acids: CASSRYNEQFF. CDR3 DNA sequence: TGTGCCAGCAGTAGATACAATGAGCAGTTCTTC.